This T cell receptor beta chain was obtained from a study of T cell responses to AZD1222 COVID-19 vaccine (dated by TCRdb to the early 2020s). As for the study more broadly: Because spike-specific TCR depth and breadth did not differ between the two schedules, AZD1222 recipients who got a second dose at roughly 4 weeks were pooled with those who got a second dose at roughly 12 weeks. TCR sequencing was performed for roughly 250 trial participants, of whom some 200 were given two doses of AZD1222 and some 26 were given two doses of MenACWY control vaccine. Trial participants were enrolled by age into subgroups of 18-55, 56-69 and 70-plus years, and 148, 28 and 57 TCR-sequenced participants, respectively, were included in these subgroups. Study-level results and caveats: No day 14 peak-response samples were available, so repertoires were characterized only after the peak T cell response. A significant rise in spike-specific TCR breadth and depth was observed after two AZD1222 doses relative to day 0 and relative to MenACWY recipients. Nearly half of unique spike-specific TCRs reportedly recognized epitopes outside regions mutated in the B.1.351 and B.1.1.7 variants. Only six AZD1222 recipients were SARS-CoV-2 seropositive at baseline, limiting conclusions about previously exposed vaccinees. CD4 TCRs associated with the vaccine covered the entire spike protein, and the dominant responses were in regions 160-218 and 743-854. The 56-69-year group was small, and its depth increase did not reach significance, likely because of low power. Most participants were white British and females outnumbered males, and the authors suggested that clonal diversity may have been underestimated.

The CDR3 regions of human TCRbeta chains were analyzed by immunosequencing. Per the authors' processing: Repertoire TCRs were checked for matches against a reference library of SARS-CoV-2-specific TCRs that had been generated using the MIRA antigen-specificity platform. Breadth was defined as the fraction of unique TCRs that were SARS-CoV-2-associated, and depth was defined as the fraction of total T cells that were SARS-CoV-2-associated. Using the MIRA data, every spike-specific TCR was mapped to the spike region that the TCR reacted to and assigned to either a CD4 or a CD8 class. Log10-transformed breadth and depth values were compared by one-way ANOVA with Sidak's multiple comparisons tests. TCRdb's version of the immuneACCESS table is confined to in-frame rearrangements and falls short of the full clone set. An unresolved V gene accounts for under half of the shortfall where checked; the remainder is of unknown origin. V, J and clone size reflect that table, while D and trimming were determined from the DNA. The sample table contains fewer than 120,000 clones; only one count was recorded for around 90% of them. The ten largest clones represent more than 1.5% of the sample.

The time point label on this specimen signifies: baseline before first vaccination. Vaccinee samples were obtained from the UK trials COV001 and COV002, which included a single-blind randomized controlled phase 2/3 trial of AZD1222 (ChAdOx1 nCoV-19) in healthy adults. Trial participant PBMC samples were collected at day 0 and day 28 after the second dose for TCRbeta chain sequencing. Details on this clone: The specificity of this receptor is unknown. Base qualities are not provided; no much larger clone lies one nucleotide away.

There are 15 amino acids in the CDR3, from cysteine to phenylalanine inclusive. Kept here is only the CDR3 DNA, which spans 45 bases and is read in frame from base 1. Reading the germline V gene (reference sequence) gives CDR1 SGHNT and CDR2 YYREEE. A distance of 8 bases separates the germline ends of V and J, which lose 0 bases and 1 base respectively. The origin of this receptor is an adult in good health. The sequenced sample was peripheral blood, obtained on day 0 of AZD1222 vaccination. The chain joins TRBV5-4 to TRBJ2-1; TRBD2 is possibly the D segment (6 matching bases). CDR3 loop: CASSLGTISYNEQFF. The nucleotide sequence is TGTGCCAGCAGCTTGGGGACTATATCCTACAATGAGCAGTTCTTC.